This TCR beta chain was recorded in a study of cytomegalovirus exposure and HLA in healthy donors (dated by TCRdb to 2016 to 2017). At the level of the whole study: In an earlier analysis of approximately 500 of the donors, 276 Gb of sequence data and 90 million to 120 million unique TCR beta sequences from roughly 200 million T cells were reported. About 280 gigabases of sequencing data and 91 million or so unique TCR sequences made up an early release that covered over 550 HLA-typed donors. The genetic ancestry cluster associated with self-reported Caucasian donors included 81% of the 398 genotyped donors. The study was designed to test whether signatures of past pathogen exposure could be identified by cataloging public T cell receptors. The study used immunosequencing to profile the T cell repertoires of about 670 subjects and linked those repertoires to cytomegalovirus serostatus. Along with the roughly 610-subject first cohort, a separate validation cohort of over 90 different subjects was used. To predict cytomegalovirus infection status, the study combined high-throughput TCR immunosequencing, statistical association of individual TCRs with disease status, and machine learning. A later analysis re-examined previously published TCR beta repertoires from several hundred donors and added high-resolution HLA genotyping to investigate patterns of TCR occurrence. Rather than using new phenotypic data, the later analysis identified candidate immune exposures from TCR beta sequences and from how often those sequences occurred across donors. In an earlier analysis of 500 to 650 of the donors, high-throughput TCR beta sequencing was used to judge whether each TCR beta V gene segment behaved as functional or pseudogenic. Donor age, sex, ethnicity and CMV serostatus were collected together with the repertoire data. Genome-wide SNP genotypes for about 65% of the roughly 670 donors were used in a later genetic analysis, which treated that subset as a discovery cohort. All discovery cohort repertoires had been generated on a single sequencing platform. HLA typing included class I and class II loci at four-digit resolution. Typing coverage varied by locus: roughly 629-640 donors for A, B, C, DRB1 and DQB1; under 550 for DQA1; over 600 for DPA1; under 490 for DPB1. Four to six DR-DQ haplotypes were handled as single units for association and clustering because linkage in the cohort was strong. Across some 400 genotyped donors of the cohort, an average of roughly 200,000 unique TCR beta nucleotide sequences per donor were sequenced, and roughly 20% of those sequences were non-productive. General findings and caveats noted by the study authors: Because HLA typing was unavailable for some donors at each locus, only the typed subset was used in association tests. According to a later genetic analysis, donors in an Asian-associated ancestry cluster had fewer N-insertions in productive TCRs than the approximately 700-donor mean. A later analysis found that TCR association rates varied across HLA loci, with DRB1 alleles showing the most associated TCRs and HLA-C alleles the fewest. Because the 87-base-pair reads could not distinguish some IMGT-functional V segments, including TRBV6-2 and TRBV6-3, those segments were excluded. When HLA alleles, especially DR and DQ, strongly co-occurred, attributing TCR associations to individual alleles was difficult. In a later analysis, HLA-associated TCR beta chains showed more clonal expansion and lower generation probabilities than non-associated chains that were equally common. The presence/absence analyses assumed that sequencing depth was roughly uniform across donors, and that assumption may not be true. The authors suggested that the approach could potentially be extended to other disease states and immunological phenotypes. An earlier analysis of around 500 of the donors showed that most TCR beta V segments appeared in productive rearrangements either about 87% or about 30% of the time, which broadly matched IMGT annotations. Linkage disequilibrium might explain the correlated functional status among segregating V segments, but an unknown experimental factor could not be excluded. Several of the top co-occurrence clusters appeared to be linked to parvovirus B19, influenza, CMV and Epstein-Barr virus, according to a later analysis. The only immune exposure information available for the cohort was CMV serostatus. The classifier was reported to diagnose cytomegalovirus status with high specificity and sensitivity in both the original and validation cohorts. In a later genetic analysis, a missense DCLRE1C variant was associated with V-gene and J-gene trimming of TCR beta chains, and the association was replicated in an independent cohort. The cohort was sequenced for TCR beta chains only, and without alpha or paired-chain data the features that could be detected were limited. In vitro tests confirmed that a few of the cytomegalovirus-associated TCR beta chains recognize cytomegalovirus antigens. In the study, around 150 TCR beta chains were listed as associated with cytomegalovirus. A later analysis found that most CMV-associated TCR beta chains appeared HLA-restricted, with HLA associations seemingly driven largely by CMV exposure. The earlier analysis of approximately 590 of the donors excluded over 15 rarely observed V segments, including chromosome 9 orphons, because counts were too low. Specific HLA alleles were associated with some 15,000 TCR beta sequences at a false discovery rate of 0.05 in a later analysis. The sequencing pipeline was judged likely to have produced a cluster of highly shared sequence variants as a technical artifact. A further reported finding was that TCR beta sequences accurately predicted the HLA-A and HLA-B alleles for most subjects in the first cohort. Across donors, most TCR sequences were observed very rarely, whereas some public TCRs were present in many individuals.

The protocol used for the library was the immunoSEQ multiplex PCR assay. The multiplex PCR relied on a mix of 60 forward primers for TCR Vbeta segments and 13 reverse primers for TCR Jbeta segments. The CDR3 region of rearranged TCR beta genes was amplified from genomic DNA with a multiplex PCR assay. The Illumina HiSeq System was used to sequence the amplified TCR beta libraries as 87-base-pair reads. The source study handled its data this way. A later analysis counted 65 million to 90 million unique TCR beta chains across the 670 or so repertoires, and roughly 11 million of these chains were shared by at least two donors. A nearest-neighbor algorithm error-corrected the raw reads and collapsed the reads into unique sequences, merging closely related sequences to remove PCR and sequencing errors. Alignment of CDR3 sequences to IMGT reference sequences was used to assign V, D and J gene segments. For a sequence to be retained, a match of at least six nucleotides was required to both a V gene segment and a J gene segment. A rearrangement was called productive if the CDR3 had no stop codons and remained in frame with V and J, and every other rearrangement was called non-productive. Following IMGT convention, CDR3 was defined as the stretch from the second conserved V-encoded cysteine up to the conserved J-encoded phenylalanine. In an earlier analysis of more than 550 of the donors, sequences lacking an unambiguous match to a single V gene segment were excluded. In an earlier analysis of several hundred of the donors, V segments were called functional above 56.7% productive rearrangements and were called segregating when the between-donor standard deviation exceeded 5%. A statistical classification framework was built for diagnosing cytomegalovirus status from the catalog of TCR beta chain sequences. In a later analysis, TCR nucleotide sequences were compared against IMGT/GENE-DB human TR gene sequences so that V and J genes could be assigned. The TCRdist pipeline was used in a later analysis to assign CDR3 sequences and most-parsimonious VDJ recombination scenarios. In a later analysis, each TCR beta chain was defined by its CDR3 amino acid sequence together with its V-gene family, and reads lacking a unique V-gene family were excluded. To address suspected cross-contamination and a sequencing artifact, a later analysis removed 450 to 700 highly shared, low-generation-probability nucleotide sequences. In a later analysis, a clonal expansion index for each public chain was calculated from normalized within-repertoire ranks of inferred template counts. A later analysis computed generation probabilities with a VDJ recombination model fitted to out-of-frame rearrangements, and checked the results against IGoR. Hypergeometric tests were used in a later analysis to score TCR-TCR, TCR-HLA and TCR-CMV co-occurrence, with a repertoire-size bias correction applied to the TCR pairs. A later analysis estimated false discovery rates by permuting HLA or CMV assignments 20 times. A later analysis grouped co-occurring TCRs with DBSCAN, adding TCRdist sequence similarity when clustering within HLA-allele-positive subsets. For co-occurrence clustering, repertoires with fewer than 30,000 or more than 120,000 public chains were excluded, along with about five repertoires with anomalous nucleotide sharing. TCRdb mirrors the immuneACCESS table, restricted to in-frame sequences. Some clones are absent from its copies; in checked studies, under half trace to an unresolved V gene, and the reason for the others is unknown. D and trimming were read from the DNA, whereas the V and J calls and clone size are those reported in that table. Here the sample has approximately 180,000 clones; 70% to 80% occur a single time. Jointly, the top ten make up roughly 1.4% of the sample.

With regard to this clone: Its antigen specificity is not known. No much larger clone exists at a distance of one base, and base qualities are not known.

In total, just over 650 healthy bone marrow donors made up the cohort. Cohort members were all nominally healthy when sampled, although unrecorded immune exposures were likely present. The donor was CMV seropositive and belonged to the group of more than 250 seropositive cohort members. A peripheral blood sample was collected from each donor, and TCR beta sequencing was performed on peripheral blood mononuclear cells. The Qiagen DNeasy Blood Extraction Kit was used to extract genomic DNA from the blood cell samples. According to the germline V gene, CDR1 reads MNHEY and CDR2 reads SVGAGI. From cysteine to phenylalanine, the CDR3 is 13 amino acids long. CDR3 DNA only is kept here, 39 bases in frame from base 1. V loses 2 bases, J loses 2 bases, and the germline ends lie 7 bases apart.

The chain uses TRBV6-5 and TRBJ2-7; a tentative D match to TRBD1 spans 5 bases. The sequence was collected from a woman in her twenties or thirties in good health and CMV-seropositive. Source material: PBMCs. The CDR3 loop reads CASSYGATYEQYF. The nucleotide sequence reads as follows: TGTGCCAGCAGTTACGGGGCTACCTACGAGCAGTACTTC.